This T cell receptor beta chain derives from a study of blood T cells in healthy people across ages. Germline V gene data show CDR1 as LGHNA and CDR2 as YNFKEQ. The CDR3 extends over 14 amino acids. Trimming took off 0 bases at V and 6 bases at J, with 8 bases between the two ends. Broader study findings: Investigators treated diversity estimates from one million T cells as underestimates.

This clonotype was counted at least ten times. Its matching antigen is unknown. Then a second PCR, running about 6 to 11 cycles, was carried out with a sample-barcoded 5' primer and a J-beta primer mix. Each cDNA was tagged by a template-switch adaptor containing 12 random nucleotides. The yield of each sample was at least 2.5 million CDR3-containing paired-end reads. TCRdb processed the 5' RACE reads anew with MiXCR; each CDR3 protein has one entry. The data hold approximately 940,000 distinct CDR3 sequences, with around 48% observed a single time. The sequence was obtained from a man under 40 in good health. The specimen was blood. This sequence joins TRBV4-2 and TRBJ1-4; D uncertain. The CDR3 protein is CASSQELKDEKLFF. CDR3 nucleotide sequence: TGTGCCAGCAGCCAAGAGCTCAAGGATGAAAAACTGTTTTTT.